This record covers a single T cell receptor beta chain. This receptor's antigen is unknown. Within one base of it there is no much larger clone, and no base qualities were kept. These data originate in a study of shared clonotypes between healthy human individuals (TCRdb year 2020). Study-wide context: Three men and a couple of women, aged 18 to 49 years, made up the cohort. To increase sequencing depth and limit assay-specific biases, TCR repertoire library preparation and sequencing were carried out by different laboratories using diverse techniques. The study deeply sequenced blood TCR repertoires of about five healthy adults to estimate repertoire size and the extent of clonotype sharing between individuals. Leukapheresis yielded between about 0.85 and 9 billion PBMCs per donor. For each donor, three plates each were used for CD4 naive and CD4 memory, two plates were used for CD8 naive, and one plate was used for CD8 memory. Study-level results and caveats: Approximately 5% of naive CD4, more than 3% of naive CD8, roughly 2.5% of memory CD4, and over 0.35% of memory CD8 clonotypes were shared across a handful of donors. Only blood was sampled, and tissue TCR repertoires likely differ from those in blood. Rarefaction of sorted-subset datasets indicated incomplete sequencing despite the large sequencing depth. The genetic and exposure-history diversity represented was limited by the small number of donors. Compared with non-shared clonotypes, the clonotypes found in all four sorted-subset donors had higher generation probabilities. Naive subsets generally had larger estimated clonotype richness than memory subsets did. Pairwise subsampling led to the expectation that sequencing depth would affect the degree of clonotype sharing among donors.

TCR CDR3 regions were amplified from genomic DNA by multiplex PCR using the deep immunoSEQ assay. Extracted genomic DNA from each cell subset was distributed evenly across all wells of several immunoSEQ 96-well plates, and each plate was treated as a replicate. For sorted subsets, approximately 210 ng genomic DNA, equal to about 30,000 T cell genomes, was loaded into each replicate PCR. Purified libraries were quantified with a Qubit 3.0 fluorometer, sized on a Bioanalyzer 2100, and re-quantified with the KAPA Library Quantification kit. A separate single-read 150-cycle Illumina NextSeq 550 flow cell was used to sequence each immunoSEQ 96-well plate. Concerning the study's data processing: Because only junctional sequences without quality scores were contained in the immunoSEQ output, filtering matching that applied to full-length reads could not be performed. Sequences were annotated with PyIR, a Python wrapper for IgBLAST v1.9, using IMGT germline references to assign V/J genes and CDR3. Any read was removed if the V/J assignment was weak (E-value above 1e-6), the CDR3 was missing, or the read contained stop codons, out-of-frame junctions, or ambiguous translated residues. A V3J clonotype was defined by an identical inferred V gene, J gene, and CDR3 amino acid sequence. To compute the percentage overlap between repertoires, the number of shared unique clonotypes was divided by the size of the smaller repertoire. Richness of each repertoire was evaluated using RTK rarefaction, the Chao1 estimator, and Recon v2.1 estimates of unobserved clonotypes. OLGA was used to compute generation probabilities for all TCRbeta clonotypes that the gDNA method yielded from four donors. TCRdb provides this immuneACCESS table in a form limited to in-frame rearrangements. Some clones are lacking; in checked studies, under half of them reflect an unresolved V gene, and why the rest are absent is not known. V and J calls plus clone size are reproduced from that table; the DNA served to infer D and trimming. The sample table records more than 900,000 clones; 78% of these occur just once. The ten largest clones capture roughly 0.55% of the sample.

The donors were healthy, HIV-negative adults who had no recently reported acute infections or vaccinations. All donors were Caucasian adults living in Nashville, Tennessee, USA. CD4+ T cells were enriched through magnetic negative selection, after which naive cells were positively selected on CD45RA and the remaining negative fraction served as the memory subset. Blood was collected by leukapheresis, and PBMCs were isolated by Ficoll-Histopaque density gradient centrifugation and then cryopreserved in liquid nitrogen vapor phase. Analytical flow cytometry was used to check the purity and quantity of every magnetically sorted T cell population. Genomic DNA was isolated from every sorted fraction and measured by UV absorbance on a Nanodrop 2000c. CDR1 and CDR2 are drawn from the germline V gene: SGHRS, YFSETQ. The CDR3 contains 14 residues, cysteine and phenylalanine counted. The retained sequence is limited to the CDR3, 42 bases, with the frame set at the first base. V loses 4 bases, J loses 4 bases, and the germline ends lie 12 bases apart.

This clonotype originated in a man aged 18 to 30 in good health. Some clones in this sample may be carry-over from other donors' samples. The sequencing input was memory CD4+ T cells from PBMCs. What this sample's cell subset or site label stands for: CD45RA-negative fraction. The chain was built from TRBV5-1 and TRBJ1-5; a weak D assignment points to TRBD1 (5 bases agree). DNA sequence: TGCGCCAGCAGCCCTGACAGCGAGAATCAGCCCCAGCATTTT. This gives the protein CASSPDSENQPQHF.